This T cell receptor (beta chain) was captured in a study of beta chain features in type 1 diabetes. Trimming took 4 bases from V and 0 from J, leaving 15 bases between them. The CDR3 consists of 16 residues. CDR1 SGHRS and CDR2 YFSETQ come from the germline V gene. TCRB transcripts that were expressed got sequenced, as all of the isolated RNA had been reverse transcribed. The protocol was immunoSEQ multiplex PCR, while the TCRdb copy is restricted to in-frame clones and leaves out a portion. Here the sample spans about 360,000 clones, around an eighth being singletons. This clonotype was sampled from a man aged 18 to 30 in good health. The specimen sequenced was naive CD4+ T cells from blood. The chain employs TRBV5-1 and TRBJ2-3; possible D gene TRBD2, 5 bases. The CDR3 here is CASSPRGRSSTDTQYF. The CDR3 nucleotides are TGCGCCAGCAGCCCCCGGGGTCGTTCTAGCACAGATACGCAGTATTTT.